This TCR beta chain was sequenced during a study of T cell repertoires in cytomegalovirus infection. As for the study in general: Public signatures in TCR beta pointed to CMV infection and matching HLA type. Study conclusions and caveats: Individuals carrying CMV plus the relevant HLA were identified by cumulative frequency of public TCR beta families. HLA-C-restricted TCR beta clonotypes specific for CMV led the ex vivo response.

Using its own MiXCR run on the reads, TCRdb lists one record per CDR3 protein. The sample holds hundreds of thousands of distinct CDR3 sequences; 31% are singletons and the top ten take roughly 13%. A word on this clonotype: Its matching antigen is unknown. A junction boundary mismatches the germline segment, possibly from a read error.

CDR3 length equals 12 residues. Germline lookup yields CDR1 SGHVS and CDR2 FNYEAQ. The sample consisted of cultured CD8+ T cells from PBMCs, taken from culture after CMV antigen stimulation. The chain recombines TRBV7-6 with TRBJ2-3; tentative D call: TRBD1 (6 bases). This clonotype was obtained from a human donor in good health (CMV status not recorded). Some clones in this sample may be carry-over from other donors' samples. CDR3 sequence: CASSLGQEQWGF. CDR3 nucleotide sequence: TGTGCCAGCAGCTTAGGACAGGAACAATGGGGTTTT.